Presented here are 32 T cell receptor beta chains from one specimen sequenced in a study of T cell clonality in common variable immunodeficiency. Method: immunoSEQ multiplex PCR; TCRdb's copy keeps in-frame clones and lacks some. Observed in the sample are about 15,000 clones, none of them singletons. General study results and limits: In common variable immunodeficiency, TCR beta chains reportedly carried fewer deletions and N-nucleotide insertions.

These receptors have no known antigen. The source material was peripheral blood mononuclear cells. The receptors shown here come from a human donor with common variable immunodeficiency.

About this clone itself: The sequenced fragment ends 3 residues before the CDR3 boundary, so the rest is inferred from the germline J gene. The V and J genes are TRBV19 and TRBJ1-2; a possible D gene is TRBD1 (6 bases). Per germline, CDR1 LNHDA and CDR2 SQIVND (reference sequence). Trimming removed 3 bases from V and 4 bases from J, with 18 bases in between. The CDR3 is made up of 16 amino acids. The DNA read from the CDR3 is TGTGCCAGTAGTATTCCGGGACACCAAAGGGGCTATGGC. Its translation is CASSIPGHQRGYG. The whole CDR3 protein reads CASSIPGHQRGYGYTF.

This clone was counted only a few times. The CDR3 is cut off 3 residues early in the read; its end comes from the germline J gene. The chain carries TRBV5-1 and TRBJ1-3; D perhaps matches TRBD1 (6 bases). Per germline, CDR1 SGHRS and CDR2 YFSETQ. The V gene lost 0 bases and the J gene lost 2 bases, with 12 bases spanning the gap. This CDR3 has 16 amino acids. The CDR3 reads CASSLAPAGAGNTIYF. Partial CDR3 DNA: TGCGCCAGCAGCTTGGCCCCGGCAGGGGCTGGAAACACC. The complete variable domain, with remaining parts taken from reference TRBV5-1 and TRBJ1-3, reads KAGVTQTPRYLIKTRGQQVTLSCSPISGHRSVSWYQQTPGQGLQFLFEYFSETQRNKGNFPGRFSGRQFSNSRSEMNVSTLELGDSALYLCASSLAPAGAGNTIYFGEGSWLTVV.

Worth noting for this clone: Coverage ceases 3 residues before the CDR3 finishes, and the germline J gene fills in the end. The rearrangement uses TRBV5-5 and TRBJ2-1, with D perhaps TRBD2 (6 bases). The CDR3 is made up of 13 amino acids. CDR1 and CDR2 from the germline V gene are SGHKS and YYEKEE (reference sequence). V was shortened by 9 bases and J by 0 bases, with 10 bases between the two germline ends. The CDR3 region is CATTGDSYNEQFF. The CDR3 DNA, read in part, is TGTGCCACCACGGGGGACTCCTACAATGAG.

Comments on this clone: The CDR3 end is not reached by the read, which stops 3 residues before it; the germline J gene fills it in. The chain combines TRBV7-2 with TRBJ2-4; weak D call: TRBD1 (6 bases). The CDR3 totals 15 residues. Trimming pared 7 bases from V and 0 bases from J, leaving 13 bases between. Germline values: CDR1 SGHTA, CDR2 FQGNSA. CDR3 residues: CASTSTGGAKNIQYF. The DNA read from the CDR3 is TGTGCCAGCACCTCGACAGGAGGAGCCAAAAACATT.

The CDR3: CASSSGQGIEAFF. The covered CDR3 bases are TGTGCCAGCAGCTCGGGACAGGGGATAGAA. This sequence joins TRBV13 and TRBJ1-1; 10 bases map to TRBD1. Read sequence stops 3 residues before the CDR3 end, and the germline J gene provides the missing end. CDR3 length: 13 residues. In germline, CDR1 is PRHDT, CDR2 FYEKMQ (reference sequence).

Partial CDR3 DNA: TGTGCCAGTAGTCCCCGGGACAGGGGAAGGTCGGCCACTGAA. Amino acid sequence: CASSPRDRGRSATE. The CDR3 reads in full as CASSPRDRGRSATEAFF. V is TRBV19 and J is TRBJ1-1; 10 bases are shared with TRBD1. The DNA ends 3 residues before the CDR3 does, and the rest of the CDR3 is filled in from the germline J gene. This CDR3 spans 17 amino acids. The germline V gene encodes CDR1 LNHDA and CDR2 SQIVND (reference sequence). V dropped 5 bases and J dropped 4; count of bases not matched to a gene: 13.

Points on this clone: The read falls 3 residues short of the CDR3 end, and the missing part is taken from the germline J gene. The rearrangement links TRBV7-8 to TRBJ2-2; 7 nucleotides agree with TRBD2. CDR3 length: 15 amino acids. From germline, CDR1 is SGHVS and CDR2 FQNEAQ. J was trimmed by 7 bases and V by 1 base; bases with no gene match: 6. The CDR3 loop is CASSLERVAGGELFF. The DNA read from the CDR3 is TGTGCCAGCAGCTTAGAACGTGTAGCGGGCGGGGAG.

As regards this clone: The sequence runs out 3 residues before the end of the CDR3; the remainder is reconstructed from the germline J gene. This chain uses TRBV30 with TRBJ2-1; TRBD1 agrees at 7 bases. With V trimmed by 0 bases and J by 9 bases, 5 bases remained unmatched. Germline V gene data show CDR1 as GTSNPN and CDR2 as SVGIG (reference sequence). This CDR3 spans 13 amino acids. CDR3 amino acids: CAWSVTGSPEQFF. The part of the CDR3 DNA that was read is TGTGCCTGGAGTGTGACAGGGAGTCCTGAG.

The table lists this clone with many counts. The read comes to an end 3 residues before the CDR3 does, leaving the germline J gene to fill in the end. V gene TRBV5-4 combines with J gene TRBJ1-2; 12 bases agree with TRBD1. V shed 5 bases and J 6 bases; nucleotides not matched to a gene: 8. The germline gives CDR1 SGHNT, CDR2 YYREEE (reference sequence). The CDR3 is 15 residues long. CDR3 in amino acids: CASRQAGQGAHGYTF. CDR3 DNA (partial): TGTGCCAGCAGACAAGCGGGACAGGGGGCGCATGGC.

This clone was seen a few times. Read sequence stops 3 residues before the CDR3 end, and the germline J gene provides the missing end. The rearrangement uses TRBV19 and TRBJ1-5; 12 bases align to TRBD1. This CDR3 is built from 17 residues. J was trimmed by 5 bases and V by 7 bases; bases with no gene match: 12. Per the germline V gene, CDR1 is LNHDA and CDR2 is SQIVND (reference sequence). Incomplete CDR3 DNA: TGTGCCAGTATTGACACCGGGACAGGGGGCGAATATCAGCCC. Protein product: CASIDTGTGGEYQP. The entire CDR3 is CASIDTGTGGEYQPQHF.

As for this clone: The read ends 3 residues shy of where the CDR3 ends; the end is completed using the germline J gene. The chain links TRBV10-3 to TRBJ2-5; 7 bases line up with TRBD2. Germline-derived CDR1 and CDR2 are ENHRY and SYGVKD. Unmatched junction bases numbered 8, after V lost 0 bases and J lost 1 base. The CDR3 has 17 residues. The CDR3 bases that were read are TGTGCCATCAGTGAGTCGTTGGGGGGGGGAACCCAAGAGACC. Amino acids: CAISESLGGGTQET. The CDR3 reads in full as CAISESLGGGTQETQYF.

This clone was picked up a small number of times. The read ends 3 residues before the CDR3 terminus; that terminus is restored from the germline J gene. This rearrangement joins TRBV18 to TRBJ1-4, with 7 bases aligning to TRBD1. This CDR3 has 14 residues. V lost 5 bases, J lost 8 bases, and 8 bases stayed unmatched. Germline V gives CDR1 KGHSH, CDR2 LQKENI. The CDR3 is CASSSTGVEEKLFF. CDR3 DNA (partial): TGTGCCAGCTCATCCACAGGGGTTGAGGAAAAA.

This clone was seen a handful of times. The read comes to an end 3 residues before the CDR3 does, leaving the germline J gene to fill in the end. The rearrangement uses TRBV7-9 and TRBJ2-7, with 9 bases lining up with TRBD2. V shed 5 bases, J shed 6 bases, and the junction held 8 bases outside the gene matches. The CDR3 has 14 amino acids. The germline V gene has CDR1 SEHNR and CDR2 FQNEAQ (reference sequence). The CDR3 here is CASSMTSGPSEQYF. The CDR3 DNA, read in part, is TGTGCCAGCAGCATGACTAGCGGTCCCTCCGAG.

With respect to this clone: The read ends 3 residues early relative to the CDR3; the germline J gene fills the gap. V gene TRBV7-1 combines with J gene TRBJ2-1, with TRBD2 matching 10 bases. TRBV7-1 is an open reading frame whose function is uncertain. There are 20 residues in the CDR3. The trim removed 3 bases at V and 0 bases at J, leaving 14 bases unmatched. The CDR3 spells CASSSAWGAGGGSSYNEQFF. The covered CDR3 bases are TGTGCCAGCAGCTCGGCTTGGGGAGCGGGGGGGGGTAGCTCCTACAATGAG.

About this clone: The read stops 3 residues short of the end of the CDR3; the missing end is completed from the germline J gene. The rearrangement links TRBV7-2 to TRBJ1-1, with 7 bases that match TRBD1. The trim removed 0 bases at V and 1 base at J, leaving 8 bases unmatched. In germline, CDR1 is SGHTA, CDR2 FQGNSA. This CDR3 spans 17 amino acids. Partial CDR3 DNA: TGTGCCAGCAGCTTAGCCGGACAGGTGACGAGGAACACTGAA. It codes for CASSLAGQVTRNTE. The complete CDR3 sequence is CASSLAGQVTRNTEAFF.

This clone was picked up a small number of times. The CDR3 is cut off 3 residues early in the read; its end comes from the germline J gene. This chain connects TRBV11-1 to TRBJ1-5; 9 positions match TRBD1. This CDR3 spans 15 amino acids. Unmatched junction bases numbered 3, after V lost 5 bases and J lost 1 base. Looked up from germline, CDR1 is SGHAT and CDR2 is FQDESV (reference sequence). CDR3 residues: CASSRDRGSNQPQHF. The sequenced part of the CDR3 DNA is TGTGCCAGCAGCCGCGACAGGGGGAGCAATCAGCCC.

As concerns this clone: The observed sequence ends 3 residues before the CDR3 terminus, with the missing tail filled in from the germline J gene. V is TRBV7-6 and J is TRBJ1-6, with unresolved D. Germline V gene sequence: CDR1 SGHVS, CDR2 FNYEAQ. Trimming shortened V by 2 bases and J by 6 bases, and 5 bases separated the two germline ends. This CDR3 region has 13 residues. The CDR3 sequence: CASSLSGNSPLHF. The sequenced part of the CDR3 DNA is TGTGCCAGCAGCTTAAGCGGTAATTCACCC.

Worth noting for this clone: The read falls 3 residues short of the CDR3 end, and the missing part is taken from the germline J gene. The chain joins TRBV5-1 to TRBJ1-2, with 7 bases aligning to TRBD1. This CDR3 spans 12 amino acids. The ends lost 10 bases at V and 5 bases at J; junction bases unmatched: 8. Germline V gene data show CDR1 as SGHRS and CDR2 as YFSETQ. The CDR3 DNA, read in part, is TGCGCCTCCCGTGACAGGGAATATGGC. This translates into CASRDREYG. The full CDR3 protein reads CASRDREYGYTF.

As concerns this clone: The read terminates 3 residues ahead of where the CDR3 ends, so the germline J gene completes it. The chain couples TRBV18 to TRBJ1-2; 8 bases agree with TRBD1. V lost 5 bases, J lost 7 bases, and 3 bases stayed unmatched. The germline V gene encodes CDR1 KGHSH and CDR2 LQKENI. The CDR3 consists of 12 residues. The CDR3 here is CASSATGVGYTF. The covered CDR3 bases are TGTGCCAGCTCAGCGACAGGGGTTGGC. The full variable domain, with the rest looked up from reference TRBV18 and TRBJ1-2, is NAGVMQNPRHLVRRRGQEARLRCSPMKGHSHVYWYRQLPEEGLKFMVYLQKENIIDESGMPKERFSAEFPKEGPSILRIQQVVRGDSAAYFCASSATGVGYTFGSGTRLTVV.

With regard to this clone: The read terminates 3 residues before the CDR3 end, so the remaining end is supplied by the germline J gene. The gene calls are TRBV19 and TRBJ1-1, with D perhaps TRBD1 (6 bases). Germline V gene lookup returns CDR1 LNHDA and CDR2 SQIVND (reference sequence). The CDR3 runs 14 residues. V dropped 6 bases and J dropped 1 base, with 12 bases sitting between them. CDR3 protein: CASSLRGANTEAFF. CDR3 bases read: TGTGCCAGTAGCCTCAGGGGCGCGAACACTGAA.

The sample holds a few counts of this clone. The read halts 3 residues ahead of the CDR3 end, with the missing end drawn from the germline J gene. The chain carries TRBV6-1 and TRBJ1-3, with 9 bases matching TRBD1. Germline-derived CDR1 and CDR2 are MNHNS and SASEGT. The length of the CDR3 is 19 residues. Germline trimming cut 0 bases from V and 0 bases from J; bases unmatched to any gene: 9. The CDR3 DNA, read in part, is TGTGCCAGCAGTGAAGCGACGAAGGGACAGGGCGACTCTGGAAACACC. Protein sequence: CASSEATKGQGDSGNT. The whole CDR3 protein reads CASSEATKGQGDSGNTIYF.

This clone was seen a handful of times. The CDR3 end falls 3 residues outside the read, so it is completed with the germline J gene. This chain links TRBV7-3 with TRBJ1-2; 9 bases fit TRBD1. This CDR3 region has 15 residues. After removal of 4 bases from V and 3 bases from J, the junction contained 6 bases not matched to a gene. The germline CDR1 and CDR2 sequences are SGHTA and FQGTGA. CDR3 in amino acids: CASSSGQGLDYGYTF. The CDR3 DNA, read in part, is TGTGCCAGCAGCTCGGGACAGGGACTCGACTATGGC.

The table lists this clone with many counts. The DNA ends 3 residues before the CDR3 does, and the rest of the CDR3 is filled in from the germline J gene. This rearrangement joins TRBV10-3 to TRBJ1-4; 7 nucleotides align to TRBD1. The V segment lost 5 bases and the J segment 8 bases; nucleotides outside the gene matches: 8. CDR1 is ENHRY and CDR2 is SYGVKD in the germline V gene. This CDR3 spans 14 amino acids. The CDR3 sequence: CAISRQGGGEKLFF. The DNA read from the CDR3 is TGTGCCATCAGTCGACAGGGAGGCGGGGAAAAA.

By its share, this clone is medium-sized. The sequenced fragment ends 3 residues before the CDR3 boundary, so the rest is inferred from the germline J gene. V and J are TRBV5-1 and TRBJ1-1; weak D call: TRBD1 (6 bases). V was cut by 1 base and J by 0 bases, with 13 bases left in between. The CDR3 covers 16 residues. The germline V gene encodes CDR1 SGHRS and CDR2 YFSETQ. The CDR3 loop is CASSLRGKGVNTEAFF. CDR3 bases read: TGCGCCAGCAGCTTGAGGGGGAAAGGGGTGAACACTGAA.

Concerning this clone: Read data end 3 residues before the CDR3 end; the end is taken from the germline J gene. The V and J genes are TRBV19 and TRBJ2-1; 9 nucleotides line up with TRBD2. CDR3 length: 15 amino acids. J lost 6 bases, V lost 7 bases, and 10 bases had no gene match. From germline, CDR1 is LNHDA and CDR2 SQIVND (reference sequence). The CDR3 bases that were read are TGTGCCAGTATGGGCGGGGGGGCCCTTCTCAATGAG. Its protein product is CASMGGGALLNE. The complete CDR3 sequence is CASMGGGALLNEQFF.

This clone was recorded many times. The read halts 3 residues ahead of the CDR3 end, with the missing end drawn from the germline J gene. The chain uses TRBV5-5 and TRBJ2-6; tentative D call: TRBD1 (6 bases). Germline assignment: CDR1 SGHKS and CDR2 YYEKEE (reference sequence). The ends were cut back, 2 bases at V and 2 bases at J, with 8 bases in the middle. There are 15 residues in the CDR3. CDR3 DNA, as far as it was read: TGTGCCAGCAGCTTCAGGGGCCCTGGGGCCAACGTC. This codes for CASSFRGPGANV. The full CDR3 protein is CASSFRGPGANVLTF.

This clone showed up just a few times. The CDR3 is cut off 3 residues early in the read; its end comes from the germline J gene. This sequence joins TRBV18 and TRBJ2-5, with TRBD1 matching 7 bases. The V and J ends lost 0 bases and 5 bases, in that order; junction bases with no gene match: 3. Germline V gene sequence: CDR1 KGHSH, CDR2 LQKENI. The CDR3 length is 14 residues. The CDR3 DNA, read in part, is TGTGCCAGCTCACCACCGGGACAGCCGGAGACC. As protein: CASSPPGQPET. The complete CDR3 sequence is CASSPPGQPETQYF. The complete variable domain, with remaining parts taken from reference TRBV18 and TRBJ2-5, reads NAGVMQNPRHLVRRRGQEARLRCSPMKGHSHVYWYRQLPEEGLKFMVYLQKENIIDESGMPKERFSAEFPKEGPSILRIQQVVRGDSAAYFCASSPPGQPETQYFGPGTRLLVL.

This clone was picked up many times. CDR3 DNA, as far as it was read: TGTGCCAGCTCACCAAGCGGGGTACACTACGAG. Its protein product is CASSPSGVHYE. The entire CDR3 reads CASSPSGVHYEQYF. V usage is TRBV18 and J usage is TRBJ2-7, with 7 bases lining up with TRBD2. The read comes to an end 3 residues before the CDR3 does, leaving the germline J gene to fill in the end. V lost 2 bases and J lost 3; bases outside the gene matches: 4. Germline CDR1 is KGHSH and CDR2 is LQKENI. The CDR3 sequence is 14 residues long.

This clone was found a few times. The CDR3 extends 3 residues past the end of the read, so its final part is completed from the germline J gene. V usage is TRBV19 and J usage is TRBJ2-7, with D possibly being TRBD2 (5 bases). Trimming left V 10 bases short and J 1 base short, with 20 bases between. There are 15 residues in the CDR3. Germline V gives CDR1 LNHDA, CDR2 SQIVND (reference sequence). This chain's CDR3 is CATRGGHGESYEQYF. The CDR3 DNA, read in part, is TGTGCCACCCGAGGTGGGCACGGGGAGTCCTACGAG.

This clone was counted a few times. The CDR3 extends 3 residues past the end of the read, so its final part is completed from the germline J gene. This chain joins TRBV7-9 and TRBJ1-1; 10 positions match TRBD1. CDR1 is SEHNR and CDR2 is FQNEAQ in the germline V gene (reference sequence). The V and J ends lost 4 bases and 0 bases, in that order; junction bases with no gene match: 2. This CDR3 contains 15 residues. The sequenced part of the CDR3 DNA is TGTGCCAGCAGCTGGGACAGGGGTATGAACACTGAA. Translating gives CASSWDRGMNTE. The full CDR3 sequence reads CASSWDRGMNTEAFF.

This clone came up a few times. The read ends 3 residues shy of where the CDR3 ends; the end is completed using the germline J gene. The rearrangement joins TRBV2 to TRBJ2-1, with 9 nucleotides matching TRBD2. J lost 8 bases, V lost 6 bases, and 14 bases had no gene match. Germline CDR1 and CDR2: SNHLY and FYNNEI. The length of the CDR3 is 16 residues. The CDR3 is CASSGARSGGLYEQFF. CDR3 DNA, as far as it was read: TGTGCCAGCAGCGGAGCGCGGAGCGGGGGGCTCTATGAG.

On this clone itself: The CDR3 end is not reached by the read, which stops 3 residues before it; the germline J gene fills it in. The V and J genes are TRBV20-1 and TRBJ2-1; 10 bases are a match to TRBD2. From germline, CDR1 is DFQATT and CDR2 SNEGSKA (reference sequence). The CDR3 runs to 17 residues. V lost 3 bases and J lost 4; bases outside the gene matches: 12. Incomplete CDR3 DNA: TGCAGTGCTAGTTCTGCTAGCGGGGGCCCACTGTACAATGAG. Protein: CSASSASGGPLYNE. The whole CDR3 reads CSASSASGGPLYNEQFF.